This TCR beta chain was captured in a study of Ad26.COV2.S vaccination and SARS-CoV-2 variants (dated by TCRdb to the early 2020s). About the study as a whole: Vaccine-arm donors came from COV1001, a multicentre, randomized, double-blind, placebo-controlled phase I-IIa trial of Ad26.COV2.S in healthy adults. Ad26.COV2.S was administered intramuscularly at 5 x 10^10 or 1 x 10^11 viral particles, either as a single shot or as two shots given 56 days apart. Investigators remained blinded to trial group allocation during experiments and outcome assessment. Participants in the trial were split at random into five groups of five each, receiving low-dose or high-dose Ad26.COV2.S once or twice, or else placebo on both occasions. The TCR-sequenced set comprised approximately 30 samples: some 20 Ad26.COV2.S vaccine recipients, 5 placebo recipients and 8 SARS-CoV-2 convalescent individuals. TCRbeta repertoire sequencing served as the tool for gauging how specific and how broad the SARS-CoV-2-reactive T cell receptors were following Ad26.COV2.S vaccination.

Findings and caveats that apply to the study as a whole: It was noted by the authors that total T cell responses may have been underestimated by the TCR breadth and depth analyses. Vaccine and placebo recipients had comparable non-spike TCR breadth, which fits with the vaccine containing only spike. Ad26.COV2.S recipients had higher spike-specific TCR breadth than placebo recipients (P = 0.0014). After vaccination, spike-specific CD8+ and CD4+ T cell responses were reported to show substantial breadth. Comparing responses between vaccine doses or regimens was not something the study was powered to do.

The CDR3 goes from the cysteine to the phenylalanine over 15 residues. Just the 45-base CDR3 DNA is kept, in frame starting at base 1. Reading the germline V gene (reference sequence) gives CDR1 LNHDA and CDR2 SQIVND. Trimming at the junction amounts to 5 bases on V and 0 bases on J, and the germline ends lie 14 bases apart. The sample's treatment or condition, from its label and the paper: some 20 received Ad26.COV2.S at low or high dose, single or two shots; several received placebo; per-sample allocation not given. For vaccine and placebo recipients, repertoires were sequenced using samples collected on day 63 after the first injection. Cohort 1b enrolled some 25 adults aged 18-55 years at a single site in Boston, USA, between 29 July and 7 August 2020. Ad26.COV2.S was a replication-incompetent adenovirus type 26 vector expressing a prefusion-stabilized SARS-CoV-2 spike protein from the original Wuhan strain.

About this clone: No cognate antigen has been identified for it. Per-nucleotide qualities are absent, and no much larger clonotype sits a single base away.

The immunoSEQ Assay was the method used to sequence TCRbeta CDR3 regions. After extraction, genomic DNA underwent amplification by bias-controlled multiplex PCR, followed by high-throughput sequencing. The source study handled its data this way. To quantify the absolute abundance of every unique TCRbeta CDR3 region, sequences were collapsed and filtered. T cell fraction was estimated by normalization of TCRbeta template counts to usable DNA, with usable DNA being measured through amplification of reference genes present in all nucleated cells. Repertoire TCRs were annotated as SARS-CoV-2-specific when V gene, CDR3 amino acid sequence and J gene were exactly matched to a known reactive TCR set. MIRA supplied the reference SARS-CoV-2 TCR set, which was filtered for enrichment in COVID-19-positive ImmuneCODE repertoires so that public or cross-reactive TCRs were removed. Using the MIRA antigens, annotated TCRs were further analysed by specific ORF or by position within an ORF. Breadth was defined as the number of annotated unique rearrangements divided by the total number of unique productive rearrangements, and depth was defined as the summed frequency of the annotated unique rearrangements. Group comparisons of TCR breadth used two-sided Wilcoxon rank-sum tests. Held by TCRdb, this immuneACCESS table contains in-frame sequences only and omits some clones. Under half of the omission traces to an unresolved V gene where checked; the cause of the rest is unknown. Clonal size and the V and J genes are those of that table, whereas D and trimming came from the DNA. The sample data list under 400,000 clones, and 80% to 90% of these were observed just once. 3.4% of the sample is taken by the ten largest.

The sequence was collected from a person aged 18-65 years who received the Ad26.COV2.S COVID-19 vaccine or a placebo. Here the chain combines TRBV19 and TRBJ2-7; the D gene is tentatively TRBD1 or TRBD2, each matching 5 bases. Specimen: peripheral blood, collected in a trial of Ad26.COV2.S vaccine versus placebo. The CDR3 protein sequence reads: CASSHRDRRSYEQYF. The DNA sequence is given as TGTGCCAGTAGTCATCGGGACCGCCGCTCCTACGAGCAGTACTTC.